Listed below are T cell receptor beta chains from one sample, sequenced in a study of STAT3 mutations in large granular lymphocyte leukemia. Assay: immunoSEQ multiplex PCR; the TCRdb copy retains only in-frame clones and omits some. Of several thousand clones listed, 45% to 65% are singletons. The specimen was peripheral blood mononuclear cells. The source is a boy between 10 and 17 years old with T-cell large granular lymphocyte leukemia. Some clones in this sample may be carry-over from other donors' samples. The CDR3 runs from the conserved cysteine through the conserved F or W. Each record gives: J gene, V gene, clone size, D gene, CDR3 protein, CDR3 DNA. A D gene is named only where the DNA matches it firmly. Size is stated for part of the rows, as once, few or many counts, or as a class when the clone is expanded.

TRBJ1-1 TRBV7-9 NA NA CASSSGTEAFF TGTGCCAGCAGCTCCGGCACTGAAGCTTTCTTT
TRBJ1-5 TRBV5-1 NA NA CASSLSEPGSQPQHF TGCGCCAGCAGCTTGTCTGAACCAGGCAGTCAGCCCCAGCATTTT
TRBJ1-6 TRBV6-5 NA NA CASSYAIRSLNSPLHF TGTGCCAGCAGTTACGCCATTAGATCCCTTAATTCACCCCTCCACTTT
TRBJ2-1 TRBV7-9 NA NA CASSLAYNEQFF TGTGCCAGCAGCTTAGCATACAATGAGCAGTTCTTC
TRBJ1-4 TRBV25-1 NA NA CASSESQATNEKLFF TGTGCCAGCAGTGAATCGCAGGCAACTAATGAAAAACTGTTTTTT
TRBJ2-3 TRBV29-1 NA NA CSVDRDRSGDTQYF TGCAGCGTTGACCGTGACAGGTCTGGAGATACGCAGTATTTT
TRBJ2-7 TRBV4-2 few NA CASSQGETPTYEQYF TGTGCCAGCAGCCAAGGTGAGACTCCAACCTACGAGCAGTACTTC
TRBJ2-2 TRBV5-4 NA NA CASSWGTRNTGELFF TGTGCCAGCAGCTGGGGGACAAGGAACACCGGGGAGCTGTTTTTT
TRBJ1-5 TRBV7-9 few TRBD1 CASSSTGTGGVSQHF TGTGCCAGCAGCTCCACCGGGACAGGGGGTGTATCCCAGCATTTT
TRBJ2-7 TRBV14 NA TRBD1 CASSHSTGLHEQYF TGTGCCAGCAGCCACTCGACAGGGCTACACGAGCAGTACTTC
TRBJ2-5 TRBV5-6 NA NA CASSLEGRGETQYF TGTGCCAGCAGCTTGGAGGGAAGAGGAGAGACCCAGTACTTC
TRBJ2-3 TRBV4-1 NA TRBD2 CASSHSGSGTDTQYF TGCGCCAGCAGTCATAGCGGGAGTGGAACAGATACGCAGTATTTT
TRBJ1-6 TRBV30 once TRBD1 CAWGPQGLDNSPLHF TGTGCCTGGGGTCCACAGGGGCTAGATAATTCACCCCTCCACTTT
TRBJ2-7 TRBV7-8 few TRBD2 CASKAGLADYAEQYF TGTGCCAGCAAAGCGGGACTAGCGGACTACGCCGAGCAGTACTTC
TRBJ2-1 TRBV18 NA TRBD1 CASSPPPGQTLPGSNEQFF TGTGCCAGCTCACCACCTCCGGGACAGACCCTTCCGGGATCCAATGAGCAGTTCTTC
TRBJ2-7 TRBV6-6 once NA CASAPSNYEQYF TGTGCCAGCGCGCCAAGTAACTACGAGCAGTACTTC
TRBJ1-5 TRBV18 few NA CASSRGESNQPQHF TGTGCCAGCTCACGGGGGGAGAGCAATCAGCCCCAGCATTTT
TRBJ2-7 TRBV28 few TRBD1 CASSLYGGRGQYEQYF TGTGCCAGCAGTTTATACGGAGGCAGGGGGCAATACGAGCAGTACTTC
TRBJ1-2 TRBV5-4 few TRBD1 CASSSPTGDYGYTF TGTGCCAGCAGCTCTCCAACAGGGGACTATGGCTACACCTTC
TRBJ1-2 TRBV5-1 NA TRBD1 CASSGQGKGYTF TGCGCCAGCAGCGGACAGGGGAAGGGCTACACCTTC
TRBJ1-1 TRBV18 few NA CASSPYGGNTEAFF TGTGCCAGCTCACCATATGGGGGAAACACTGAAGCTTTCTTT
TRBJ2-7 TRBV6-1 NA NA CASRLPTTDEQYF TGTGCCAGCCGCCTACCTACAACGGACGAGCAGTACTTC
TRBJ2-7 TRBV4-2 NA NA CASSQDPTGGGTYEQYF TGTGCCAGCAGCCAAGATCCCACGGGGGGCGGAACCTACGAGCAGTACTTC